This T cell receptor (beta chain) appears in the sequencing data of a study of blood T cell repertoires in COVID-19. Study at large: Sources were T cells, B-cell-depleted T cells, or PBMCs; the material itself was cDNA or gDNA.

The CDR3 runs to 15 residues. J lost 6 bases, V lost 3 bases, and 9 bases had no gene match. Germline CDR1 and CDR2: KGHSH and LQKENI. This clone was seen a single time. Here immunoSEQ multiplex PCR was the method, and the copy in TCRdb shows in-frame clones only, minus some. This table has about 150,000 clones, approximately 86% appearing once. The sequenced sample was peripheral blood. This clonotype was sampled from a woman in her seventies with acute or convalescent COVID-19. The chain links TRBV18 to TRBJ1-1, with 8 positions matching TRBD1. This CDR3 is CASSPVWQGASEAFF. The CDR3, as DNA: TGTGCCAGCTCACCGGTCTGGCAGGGGGCATCTGAAGCTTTCTTT. Variable domain in full (rest from reference TRBV18 and TRBJ1-1): NAGVMQNPRHLVRRRGQEARLRCSPMKGHSHVYWYRQLPEEGLKFMVYLQKENIIDESGMPKERFSAEFPKEGPSILRIQQVVRGDSAAYFCASSPVWQGASEAFFGQGTRLTVV.